These T cell receptor beta chains were read from a single sample in a study of T cell repertoires in cytomegalovirus infection. TCRdb re-called the reads through MiXCR, storing one row per CDR3 protein. This table holds approximately 750,000 distinct CDR3 sequences, 35% found once. The sample was PBMCs. The origin of the receptors is a human donor in good health (CMV status not recorded). Some clones in this sample may be carry-over from other donors' samples. Each CDR3 is given with its conserved first and last residue. The D gene is left open where the match is weak. Clone size is not always given. Where it is, it says once, few, many or a class for expanded clones.

d_call	v_call	clone_size	j_call	cdr3_nt	cdr3_aa
-	TRBV6-6	few	TRBJ2-5	TGTGCCAGCAGTTACCTTATTAGGCCGGGTCCGGAGGAGACCCAGTACTTC	CASSYLIRPGPEETQYF
TRBD1	TRBV7-6	-	TRBJ2-2	TGTGCCAGCAGCTCCGTGCAGGGGGAAATAGGCTCCGGGGAGCTGTTTTTT	CASSSVQGEIGSGELFF
TRBD2	TRBV4-1	-	TRBJ2-5	TGCGCCAGCAGCCAAGATCTTTTCCTAGCGGGGGGGACCCAGTACTTC	CASSQDLFLAGGTQYF
-	TRBV28	-	TRBJ1-2	TGTGCCAGCAGCACTCATCCCGGGACCTTTTCCTCCTTCCTCAACTATGGCTACACCTTC	CASSTHPGTFSSFLNYGYTF
-	TRBV29-1	few	TRBJ2-3	TGCAGCGTTGGCCCGTCACAAGATACGCAGTATTTT	CSVGPSQDTQYF
TRBD2	TRBV27	-	TRBJ2-7	TGTGCCAGCAGGCGAGTGACTAGCGTATCCTACGAGCAGTACTTC	CASRRVTSVSYEQYF
-	TRBV19	-	TRBJ2-1	TGTGCCAGTAGTATAGTAGAAACAGGGGAGCAGTTCTTC	CASSIVETGEQFF
TRBD2	TRBV5-5	-	TRBJ2-3	TGTGCCAGCAGCCGAGCCCCTAGCGGGCCTAGCACAGATACGCAGTATTTT	CASSRAPSGPSTDTQYF
-	TRBV20-1	-	TRBJ1-1	TGCAGTGCTATTAAGTTCGGTGCAGGGAGCACTGAAGCTTTCTTT	CSAIKFGAGSTEAFF
-	TRBV5-1	-	TRBJ2-1	TGCGTCAGCATGGCGGGCCACGTGCAGTTCTTC	CVSMAGHVQFF
-	TRBV11-2	many	TRBJ2-6	TGTGCCAGCAGCTTAGGCCAGCTCTCTGGGGCCAACGTCCTGACTTTC	CASSLGQLSGANVLTF
-	TRBV12-3/TRBV12-4	few	TRBJ1-1	TGTGCCAGCAGTACCCTCCTCTACCCCGAGGTCACTGAAGCTTTCTTT	CASSTLLYPEVTEAFF
TRBD1	TRBV11-2	-	TRBJ2-2	TGTGCCAGCTCGTCGGGGAGACAGGGGAATGGGGAGCTGTTTTTT	CASSSGRQGNGELFF
TRBD1	TRBV28	-	TRBJ1-5	TGTGCCAGCAGTTTCCCCGGGACAGAAAGCAATCATCCCCAGCATTTT	CASSFPGTESNHPQHF
TRBD2	TRBV11-2	few	TRBJ2-1	TGTGCCAGCAGCTTAGCGAGACGACTAGCGGTCGATGAGCAGTTCTTC	CASSLARRLAVDEQFF
TRBD1	TRBV19	-	TRBJ2-3	TGTGCCAGTAGTCCACCCTCCGGGACAGGGGACGGAGATACGCAGTATTTT	CASSPPSGTGDGDTQYF
-	TRBV24-1	-	TRBJ2-5	TGTGCCATCGCGGACAGCCACGGCGAGACCCAGTACTTC	CAIADSHGETQYF
TRBD2	TRBV11-2	-	TRBJ2-5	TGTGCCAGCAGCTACGGGACTACCCGCCGGGAGACCCAGTACTTC	CASSYGTTRRETQYF
-	TRBV10-3	few	TRBJ1-2	TGTGCCATCGGGGGGACAACCTATGGCTACACCTTC	CAIGGTTYGYTF
TRBD2	TRBV6-5	-	TRBJ2-5	TGTGCCAGCAGTGCCGACGGGGGGTCACAAGAGACCCAGTACTTC	CASSADGGSQETQYF
-	TRBV7-8	-	TRBJ2-2	TGTGCCAGCAGCGCCCGTATAGGGGAGCTGTTTTTT	CASSARIGELFF
TRBD2	TRBV19	-	TRBJ2-5	TGTGCCAGTAGTGCGAGGGAGGGAGAGACCCAGTACTTC	CASSAREGETQYF
-	TRBV28	few	TRBJ2-7	TGTGCCAGCGGGACCCTGGGACGGGCATACGAGCAGTACTTC	CASGTLGRAYEQYF
TRBD1	TRBV28	-	TRBJ2-7	TGTGCCAGCAGCTTCCGGGACAGGGGGGTTGGGGAGCAGTACTTC	CASSFRDRGVGEQYF
-	TRBV11-3	few	TRBJ2-1	TGTGCCAGCAGCTCAGGGAGTCACAATGAGCAGTTCTTC	CASSSGSHNEQFF
TRBD1	TRBV25-1	-	TRBJ2-3	TGTGCCAGCGATCTGGGACAGATTTTAGAAACGCAGTATTTT	CASDLGQILETQYF
-	TRBV6-4	once	TRBJ1-1	TGTGCCAGCAGTGACTCAGCAGGAGAGAACACTGAAGCTTTCTTT	CASSDSAGENTEAFF
-	TRBV19	-	TRBJ1-6	TGTGCCAGTAGACAGACAGCCCGAAATTCACCCCTCCACTTT	CASRQTARNSPLHF
-	TRBV7-2	-	TRBJ2-1	TGTGCCAGCAGCGACCGGGGGAGAGGGTGGGACAATGAGCAGTTCTTC	CASSDRGRGWDNEQFF
-	TRBV27	-	TRBJ2-1	TGTGCCAGCAGTTTATATGCAGGAGGAGATGAGCAGTTCTTC	CASSLYAGGDEQFF
-	TRBV12-3/TRBV12-4	-	TRBJ2-6	TGTGCCAGCAGTTTTTGGACAGTCCCCGTCCTGACTTTC	CASSFWTVPVLTF
TRBD1	TRBV5-6	few	TRBJ2-5	TGTGCCAGCAGCTTGTTCGAGGGGGCTGGGGAGACCCAGTACTTC	CASSLFEGAGETQYF
-	TRBV19	-	TRBJ1-1	TGTGCCAGTAGTTCGGGTGGGATGGGGACGAGGACTGAAGCTTTCTTT	CASSSGGMGTRTEAFF
-	TRBV12-3/TRBV12-4	many	TRBJ1-2	TGTGCCAGCAGTTTGTACAGGATATATGGCTACACCTTC	CASSLYRIYGYTF
-	TRBV5-6	-	TRBJ1-5	TGTGCCAGCAGCTGGGTGGGGCAGTTCATTCGATATAGCAATCAGCCCCAGCATTTT	CASSWVGQFIRYSNQPQHF
TRBD1	TRBV7-8	few	TRBJ1-6	TGTGCCAGCAGCTTAGCGCAGGGGGACAGGGGATCACCCCTCCACTTT	CASSLAQGDRGSPLHF
-	TRBV28	-	TRBJ2-3	TGTGCCAGCCGAACTAGGAGGGCCTGGGAAGATACGCAGTATTTT	CASRTRRAWEDTQYF